This T cell receptor (beta chain) derives from a study of blood T cell repertoires in COVID-19 (dated by TCRdb to 2020 to 2022). Notes on the research overall: Collaborator samples came from the United States, Italy and Spain and covered acute and convalescent phases of COVID-19. The repertoires were made available in a free public database intended to serve as a resource for research on the immune response to SARS-CoV-2. A de-identified subject ID, COVID-19 status, age in years and sex were almost always included in the sample metadata. Where available, HLA class I and class II types were taken from metadata supplied by the sample provider and were not determined by assay-based typing. The prospective study material was composed of cDNA or gDNA derived from T cells, B-cell-depleted T cells, or PBMCs. Samples were obtained from the ongoing ImmuneRACE study (first 160 participants) and from over 1,000 subjects provided by 6 global collaborators. Deeply sampled blood TCRbeta repertoires from subjects exposed to, actively infected with, or recovered from COVID-19 were included in the dataset.

TCRbeta CDR3 regions were amplified from genomic DNA using the immunoSEQ Assay, a bias-controlled multiplex PCR. For the original study's pipeline: The number of nucleated cells in each sample was estimated by amplification of reference gene primers within the assay. Sequence reads were collapsed and filtered to measure the absolute abundance of every unique TCRbeta CDR3 rearrangement. For each sample, productive Simpson clonality was calculated by taking the square root of Simpson's diversity index across productive rearrangements. Entries here come from immuneACCESS through TCRdb and include only in-frame sequences with V and J called. Some clones fail to appear in such tables; in the studies checked, an unresolved V gene covers under half of the shortfall, and the cause of the remainder is unknown. V and J calls and clone size follow that table, whereas D and trimming were derived from the DNA. For this sample the table gives tens of thousands of clones, of which 70% to 90% were detected only once. Clones ranked in the top ten supply 1.5% to 2% of the sample.

From a lookup of the germline V gene, CDR1 and CDR2 are MNHNS and SASEGT. From the cysteine up to the phenylalanine, the CDR3 has a length of 13 residues. CDR3 DNA only is kept here, 39 bases in frame from base 1. V is cut by 1 base and J by 13 bases, and the space between the germline ends is 14 bases. Points the paper makes about the study in general: Clinical and demographic metadata were provided uncurated, with the amount varying by source and participant.

Each collaborating institution followed its own protocols to collect whole blood in K2EDTA tubes. For TCRbeta analysis, collaborators shipped samples in one of three forms: frozen whole blood, isolated PBMCs, or DNA extracted from either of those sample types. In regard to this clone: The target of this receptor is not known. One base away there is no much larger clone; base qualities are not given.

The specimen sequenced was peripheral blood. Rearrangement joined TRBV6-1 to TRBJ2-1, and perhaps TRBD1 as D gene, on 6 matching bases. The sequence came from a man aged 60-69 years with acute or convalescent COVID-19. The base sequence is TGTGCCAGCAGTGAAGTGAGGGCGGACAGACAGTTCTTC. This translates into CASSEVRADRQFF.